These 9 T cell receptor beta chains originate from one sample sequenced in a study of cytomegalovirus exposure and HLA in healthy donors. In the PCR, 60 Vbeta and 13 Jbeta primers were used. The assay was immunoSEQ multiplex PCR, and TCRdb's table has in-frame clones only and misses some. Among approximately 77,000 clones, under 80% were seen once, and the ten largest hold over 4.5%. Sequenced sample: PBMCs. These receptors were obtained from a man aged 55-75 years in good health and CMV-seropositive.

This clone has more than one count but fewer than ten. The chain has TRBV18 and TRBJ1-4; 7 bases match TRBD1. V was pared by 4 bases and J by 8 bases, with 4 bases of the junction left unmatched. The CDR3 spans 13 residues. Germline-derived CDR1 and CDR2 are KGHSH and LQKENI. The CDR3 sequence is CASSQRDREKLFF. In DNA, the CDR3 is TGTGCCAGCTCACAACGGGACAGAGAAAAACTGTTTTTT.

V gene TRBV7-8 combines with J gene TRBJ2-7; 8 nucleotides match TRBD1. Trimming removed 8 bases from V and 4 bases from J; junction bases left unmatched: 7. Germline V lookup: CDR1 SGHVS, CDR2 FQNEAQ. The CDR3 contains 13 residues. CDR3 coding DNA: TGTGCCAGCTACAGTGGACAGGGATACGAGCAGTACTTC. Residues: CASYSGQGYEQYF.

This rearrangement joins TRBV2 to TRBJ2-7; 8 bases are shared with TRBD1. CDR3 length: 12 amino acids. With 7 bases clipped from V and 2 bases from J, the junction kept 1 base outside the gene matches. Germline loops: CDR1 SNHLY, CDR2 FYNNEI. CDR3 amino acids: CASTGGPYEQYF. DNA of the CDR3: TGTGCCAGCACAGGGGGCCCCTACGAGCAGTACTTC.

CDR3 bases: TGTGCCAGCAGTGTCGGGGTAGCGGGATTTGCTCGTGAGCAGTTCTTC. The encoded protein is CASSVGVAGFAREQFF. The rearrangement uses TRBV11-1 and TRBJ2-1; 8 nucleotides match TRBD2. CDR3 length: 16 residues. Germline CDR1 reads SGHAT; CDR2 reads FQDESV (reference sequence). After removal of 6 bases from V and 9 bases from J, the junction contained 16 bases not matched to a gene.

The chain has TRBV18 and TRBJ1-3; TRBD1 is a possible D gene (5 bases). With 6 bases removed from V and 11 bases from J, the gap between germline ends came to 20 bases. The length of the CDR3 is 14 residues. CDR1 KGHSH and CDR2 LQKENI come from the germline V gene. CDR3 in DNA: TGTGCCAGCTCCCAACAGAAGCAGGGCTCTTCCATATATTTT. Protein product: CASSQQKQGSSIYF.

V is TRBV10-1 and J is TRBJ2-5; 7 bases line up with TRBD1. Germline loops: CDR1 WNHNN, CDR2 SYGVQD (reference sequence). CDR3 length: 14 residues. Trimming cost V 8 bases and J 5 bases; bases outside gene matches: 11. The CDR3 sequence: CASGSGTAGETQYF. As DNA, the CDR3 is TGCGCCAGCGGGTCCGGGACAGCCGGGGAGACCCAGTACTTC.

The gene calls are TRBV4-1 and TRBJ2-3; D is uncertain. Trimming left V 0 bases short and J 0 bases short, with 13 bases between. The CDR3 sequence is 17 residues long. The germline CDR1 and CDR2 sequences are MGHRA and YSYEKL. DNA for the CDR3: TGCGCCAGCAGCCAAGATCTCAAGCCGTTCAGCACAGATACGCAGTATTTT. This gives the protein CASSQDLKPFSTDTQYF.

The J gene is TRBJ1-2, the V gene TRBV6-5, with a weak D call TRBD1 (5 bases). Germline lookup yields CDR1 MNHEY and CDR2 SVGAGI. The CDR3 extends over 12 amino acids. Trimming left V 5 bases short and J 8 bases short, with 12 bases between. The CDR3 reads CASSTPGGGYTF. As DNA, the CDR3 is TGTGCCAGCAGTACCCCCGGGGGAGGCTACACCTTC.

The gene calls are TRBV6-5 and TRBJ1-1; TRBD1 aligns across 9 bases. Trimming at V came to 4 bases and at J to 1 base, leaving 1 base not matched to a gene. Germline V gene lookup returns CDR1 MNHEY and CDR2 SVGAGI. This CDR3 is built from 14 residues. For the CDR3, the DNA is TGTGCCAGCAGTTGGGACAGGGAGAACACTGAAGCTTTCTTT. Protein product: CASSWDRENTEAFF.